This T cell receptor beta chain came from a study of neurological immune-mediated disorders. The germline V gene encodes CDR1 SNHLY and CDR2 FYNNEI. This CDR3 has 17 residues. The junction had 3 bases not matched to a gene; V was cut back by 4 bases and J by 0 bases. The sample holds a few counts of this clonotype. TCRdb independently ran MiXCR on the 5' RACE reads; one entry per CDR3 protein. The data show roughly 60,000 distinct CDR3 sequences, with more than 7.5% seen just once and 9.5% to 15% held by the top ten. Time point in this sample: longitudinal time-point 2. PBMCs stored at -80 C, numbering 2 million, were the origin of the unsorted libraries.

The chain joins TRBV2 to TRBJ2-1, with 13 positions matching TRBD2. The source material was PBMCs. The sequence was obtained from a young man in good health. The CDR3 DNA reads as TGTGCCAGCAGTGTTCGGACTAGCGGGAGCTCCTACAATGAGCAGTTCTTC. Protein product: CASSVRTSGSSYNEQFF.